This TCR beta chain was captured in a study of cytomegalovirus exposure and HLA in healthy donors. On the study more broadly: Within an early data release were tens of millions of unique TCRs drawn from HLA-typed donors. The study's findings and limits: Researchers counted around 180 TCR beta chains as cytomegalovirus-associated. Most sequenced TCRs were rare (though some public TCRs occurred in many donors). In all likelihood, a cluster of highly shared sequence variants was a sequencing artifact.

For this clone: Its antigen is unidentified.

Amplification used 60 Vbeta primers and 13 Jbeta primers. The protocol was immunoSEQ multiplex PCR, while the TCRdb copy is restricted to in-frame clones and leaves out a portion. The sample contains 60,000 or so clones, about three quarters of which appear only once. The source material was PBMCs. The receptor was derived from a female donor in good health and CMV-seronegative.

CDR3 nucleotides: TGTGCCAGTAGTATTCTCCTAGCGGCTTACAATGAGCAGTTCTTC. The encoded protein is CASSILLAAYNEQFF. This chain connects TRBV19 to TRBJ2-1, with 7 positions matching TRBD2. Trimming removed 3 bases from V and 4 bases from J; junction bases left unmatched: 6. This CDR3 has 15 amino acids. The germline V gene has CDR1 LNHDA and CDR2 SQIVND (reference sequence).